The 18 T cell receptor beta chains below all came from one sample that was sequenced in a study of T cells in Graves' hyperthyroidism and ophthalmopathy. RNA transcripts served as the template for amplifying TCR beta CDR3 regions. The primer set for the first-round RT-PCR of the TCR CDR3 was HTBI. Using its own MiXCR run on the multiplex PCR reads, TCRdb lists one record per CDR3 protein. The sample yields 490,000 or so distinct CDR3 sequences, 20% to 25% seen once. Input material: blood. These receptors all stem from a woman between 65 and 79 years old with Graves' ophthalmopathy.

The CDR3 DNA follows: TGTGCCAGCAGCGGACAGGGGGCGTATTCACCCCTCCACTTT. Protein: CASSGQGAYSPLHF. The chain couples TRBV13 to TRBJ1-6, with TRBD1 matching 11 bases. This CDR3 region has 14 residues. Losses at the gene ends were 5 bases for V and 8 bases for J; bases not matched to a gene: 2. Germline loops: CDR1 PRHDT, CDR2 FYEKMQ (reference sequence).

The chain carries TRBV20-1 and TRBJ2-7; D unclear. The V gene's germline CDR1 is DFQATT and CDR2 SNEGSKA (reference sequence). CDR3 length equals 14 residues. Trimming took off 6 bases at V and 1 base at J, with 16 bases between the two ends. CDR3 residues: CSARPVGLSYEQYF. DNA for the CDR3: TGCAGTGCGAGGCCCGTAGGGCTTTCCTACGAGCAGTACTTC.

This clonotype was observed a few times. The chain uses TRBV2 and TRBJ1-1; TRBD1 matches 8 bases. Germline trimming cut 6 bases from V and 3 bases from J; bases unmatched to any gene: 9. The CDR3 has 15 amino acids. In germline, CDR1 is SNHLY, CDR2 FYNNEI. The CDR3 DNA reads as TGTGCCAGCAGGGGCTTTACAGGGGGGTACACTGAAGCTTTCTTT. Protein product: CASRGFTGGYTEAFF.

This clonotype was detected many times. The chain employs TRBV30 and TRBJ1-2; 9 bases are shared with TRBD1. V lost 6 bases to trimming and J lost 12 bases; unmatched junction nucleotides: 14. The CDR3 sequence is 13 residues long. Per germline, CDR1 GTSNPN and CDR2 SVGIG (reference sequence). The chain's CDR3 is CACTQGAYNEDTF. The CDR3 DNA reads as TGTGCCTGCACACAGGGGGCCTATAATGAAGACACCTTC.

Note on this clonotype: A read error may be the cause here, since a much bigger clone is one base away. The chain combines TRBV7-9 with TRBJ1-3; D call uncertain. V gave up 1 base and J gave up 4 bases, with 5 bases separating them. This CDR3 spans 13 amino acids. Germline CDR1 SEHNR, CDR2 FQNEAQ (reference sequence). CDR3 in DNA: TGTGCCAGCAGCTTAGGGCAGGGAAACACCATATATTTT. The encoded protein is CASSLGQGNTIYF.

This clonotype was detected only a few times. The V gene is TRBV6-1, the J gene TRBJ1-6; D not certain. The CDR3 totals 15 residues. V was clipped by 3 bases and J by 7 bases, with 13 bases between them. Germline-derived CDR1 and CDR2 are MNHNS and SASEGT. The CDR3 DNA reads as TGTGCCAGCAGTGATGGCCCGATGGGGAATTCACCCCTCCACTTT. Its translation is CASSDGPMGNSPLHF.

This clonotype occurred many times. This chain connects TRBV2 to TRBJ1-1; TRBD1 aligns across 8 bases. The CDR3 length is 13 residues. Trimming took 7 bases from V and 1 from J; bases not matched to a gene: 2. From germline, CDR1 is SNHLY and CDR2 FYNNEI. This CDR3 is CASKGQANTEAFF. The CDR3 coding sequence is TGTGCCAGCAAGGGACAGGCGAACACTGAAGCTTTCTTT.

In this sample, this clonotype turned up a few times. This rearrangement joins TRBV6-1 to TRBJ1-6; TRBD1 agrees at 7 bases. Trimming removed 4 bases from V and 13 bases from J; junction bases left unmatched: 7. The germline V gene encodes CDR1 MNHNS and CDR2 SASEGT. CDR3 size: 13 residues. CDR3 nucleotide sequence: TGTGCCAGCAGTGCAGGGGGACAGACCCCCCTCCACTTT. It encodes CASSAGGQTPLHF.

In its sample, this clonotype was seen a few times. V usage is TRBV3-1 and J usage is TRBJ2-7, with D possibly matching TRBD2 (6 bases). Germline values: CDR1 LGHDT, CDR2 YNNKEL (reference sequence). With 6 bases removed from V and 0 bases from J, the gap between germline ends came to 18 bases. CDR3 length: 16 residues. The DNA for the CDR3 is TGTGCCAGCAGGCCTGGGACTCTAAGCAGCTCCTACGAGCAGTACTTC. Its protein is CASRPGTLSSSYEQYF.

This chain uses TRBV27 with TRBJ1-1, with 7 bases lining up with TRBD1. This CDR3 spans 16 amino acids. The V and J ends lost 4 bases and 1 base, in that order; junction bases with no gene match: 9. Germline CDR1 and CDR2: MNHEY and SMNVEV (reference sequence). The CDR3 sequence is CASSSGQVRWNTEAFF. The CDR3 DNA reads as TGTGCCAGCAGTTCCGGACAGGTGAGATGGAACACTGAAGCTTTCTTT.

This chain uses TRBV6-2 or TRBV6-3 with TRBJ2-4; D may be TRBD1 (6 bases). V lost 5 bases and J lost 5, with 7 bases in between. The germline CDR1 and CDR2 sequences are MNHEY and SVGEGT. The CDR3 loop spans 12 amino acids. This CDR3 is CASSRQENIQYF. Written as DNA, the CDR3 is TGTGCCAGCAGTCGACAGGAAAACATTCAGTACTTC.

The chain uses TRBV12-3 or TRBV12-4 and TRBJ2-7, with 10 bases identical to TRBD1. CDR3 size: 17 residues. V was pared by 3 bases and J by 2 bases, with 10 bases of the junction left unmatched. CDR3 residues: CASSFGSAGTGAYEQYF. CDR3 nucleotides: TGTGCCAGCAGTTTCGGGTCCGCCGGGACAGGGGCCTACGAGCAGTACTTC.

This clonotype was picked up many times. The V and J genes are TRBV20-1 and TRBJ2-5; perhaps TRBD1 as D (5 bases). The CDR3 has 12 amino acids. Germline V gene lookup returns CDR1 DFQATT and CDR2 SNEGSKA (reference sequence). The V and J ends lost 2 bases and 4 bases respectively, with 8 bases between them. CDR3 amino acids: CSARSRGETQYF. For the CDR3, the DNA is TGCAGTGCTAGATCTAGGGGAGAGACCCAGTACTTC.

This clonotype was observed many times. CDR3 region: CASSYSTEWGTEAFF. CDR3 coding DNA: TGTGCCAGCAGTTACTCGACAGAGTGGGGCACTGAAGCTTTCTTT. The rearrangement uses TRBV6-2 or TRBV6-3 and TRBJ1-1, with D possibly being TRBD1 (5 bases). In germline, CDR1 is MNHEY, CDR2 SVGEGT. V shed 0 bases and J shed 4 bases, with 12 bases lying between them. The CDR3 consists of 15 residues.

This clonotype was recorded a few times. The V call is TRBV29-1, the J call TRBJ1-1; perhaps TRBD1 as D (5 bases). Germline CDR1 SQVTM, CDR2 ANQGSEA. V was clipped by 5 bases and J by 0 bases, with 10 bases between them. This CDR3 is 13 amino acids long. This CDR3 reads CSVKGRMNTEAFF. The CDR3 DNA is TGCAGCGTTAAGGGGCGCATGAACACTGAAGCTTTCTTT.

The J gene is TRBJ2-7, the V gene TRBV5-1; tentatively, D is TRBD2 (6 bases). Trimming removed 0 bases at V and 6 bases at J, with 16 bases between. The CDR3 consists of 15 residues. From germline, CDR1 is SGHRS and CDR2 YFSETQ. CDR3 coding DNA: TGCGCCAGCAGCTTGGCCTTGGCGGGATCCGGCGAGCAGTACTTC. This codes for CASSLALAGSGEQYF.

V usage is TRBV13 and J usage is TRBJ2-7; no definite D call. The CDR3 covers 15 residues. V gave up 2 bases and J gave up 6 bases, with 17 bases separating them. Germline CDR1 reads PRHDT; CDR2 reads FYEKMQ (reference sequence). The CDR3 nucleotides read TGTGCCAGCAGCTTAAATTGGGAAGATTCGCGCGAGCAGTACTTC. It encodes CASSLNWEDSREQYF.

The rearrangement uses TRBV6-1 and TRBJ2-2; D is undetermined. Germline V lookup: CDR1 MNHNS, CDR2 SASEGT. The CDR3 has 14 residues. V was cut by 6 bases and J by 4 bases, with 12 bases left in between. CDR3 bases: TGTGCCAGCAGGAAACTACAGAGCACCGGGGAGCTGTTTTTT. It translates to CASRKLQSTGELFF.